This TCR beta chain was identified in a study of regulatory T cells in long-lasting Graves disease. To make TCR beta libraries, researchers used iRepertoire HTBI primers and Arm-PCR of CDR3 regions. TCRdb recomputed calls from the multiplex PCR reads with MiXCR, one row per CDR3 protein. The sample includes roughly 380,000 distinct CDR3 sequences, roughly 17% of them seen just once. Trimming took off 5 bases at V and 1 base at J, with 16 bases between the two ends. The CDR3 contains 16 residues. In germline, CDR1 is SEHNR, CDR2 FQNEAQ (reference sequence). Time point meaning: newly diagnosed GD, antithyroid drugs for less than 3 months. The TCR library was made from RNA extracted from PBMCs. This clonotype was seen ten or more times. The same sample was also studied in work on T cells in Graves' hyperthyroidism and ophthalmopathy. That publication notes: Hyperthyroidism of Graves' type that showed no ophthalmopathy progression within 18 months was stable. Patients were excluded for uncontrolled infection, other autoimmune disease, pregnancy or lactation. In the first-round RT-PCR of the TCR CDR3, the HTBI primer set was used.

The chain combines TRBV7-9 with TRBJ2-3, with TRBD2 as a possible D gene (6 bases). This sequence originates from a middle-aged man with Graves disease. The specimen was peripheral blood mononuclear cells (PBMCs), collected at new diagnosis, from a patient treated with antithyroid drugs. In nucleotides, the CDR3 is TGTGCCAGCAGCCCCTGGGGAGGCGGGGGCACAGATACGCAGTATTTT. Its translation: CASSPWGGGGTDTQYF.